The T cell receptor (beta chain) described here comes from a study of blood T cell repertoires in COVID-19. About the research overall: In each case, the material was cDNA or gDNA derived from T cells, B-cell-depleted T cells, or PBMCs.

The CDR3 is made up of 15 amino acids. The junction had 9 bases not matched to a gene; V was cut back by 6 bases and J by 1 base. Germline values: CDR1 MDHEN, CDR2 SYDVKM. Original processing notes: Estimated nucleated cell counts came from reference gene primer amplification. Data came from immunoSEQ multiplex PCR; TCRdb stores just in-frame clones and leaves some out. The V and J calls and clone size come from that table; D and trimming were worked out from the DNA. The data show about 100,000 clones, roughly 90% seen once. The genes are TRBV28 and TRBJ2-7; 7 nucleotides line up with TRBD1. This sequence originates from a woman older than 75 with acute or convalescent COVID-19. The sample consisted of peripheral blood. The CDR3 DNA is TGTGCCAGCAGCATGGGACAGTCCTTTTCCTACGAGCAGTACTTC. Amino acids: CASSMGQSFSYEQYF.